The rows below give T cell receptor beta chains drawn from one sample of a study of blood T cell repertoires in COVID-19. Repertoires were generated with immunoSEQ multiplex PCR, while TCRdb's copy carries only in-frame clones and drops some. The profile covers 45,000 to 55,000 clones, with over 70% appearing a single time and under 15% taken by the ten largest. The sequenced sample was peripheral blood. Source of these receptors: a human donor with active or convalescent COVID-19. The donor label of this sample is uncertain. Each CDR3 is given with its conserved first and last residue. A D gene is named only where the DNA matches it firmly. Clone sizes are given selectively: once, few, many, or a class where the clone is expanded.

d_gene | j_gene | v_gene | abundance | CDR3nt | CDR3aa
- | TRBJ2-3 | TRBV10-3 | - | TGTGCCATCAGTGCATGGCGGTACCTCACAGATACGCAGTATTTT | CAISAWRYLTDTQYF
TRBD2 | TRBJ2-1 | TRBV4-3 | - | TGCGCCAGCAGCCAACGGGTAGACGGGAGGGGTGAGCAGTTCTTC | CASSQRVDGRGEQFF
- | TRBJ1-5 | TRBV2 | medium-sized | TGTGCCAGCAGTGAGGTACAGGTAGGCAATCAGCCCCAGCATTTT | CASSEVQVGNQPQHF
TRBD2 | TRBJ2-3 | TRBV10-1 | - | TGCGCCAGCAGCGCGACTAGCGGGACAGATACGCAGTATTTT | CASSATSGTDTQYF
TRBD1 | TRBJ1-6 | TRBV5-1 | - | TGCGCCAGCAGCTCCCAGGGGGTAGATAATTCACCCCTCCACTTT | CASSSQGVDNSPLHF
- | TRBJ2-1 | TRBV5-1 | - | TGCGCCAGCAGCTTGGGACAGTACAATGAGCAGTTCTTC | CASSLGQYNEQFF
- | TRBJ2-7 | TRBV6-5 | - | TGTGCCAGCCACAAGACAGAAAACTACGAGCAGTACTTC | CASHKTENYEQYF
TRBD1 | TRBJ1-2 | TRBV2 | few | TGTGCCAGCCAGACAGGGACATACTATGGCTACACCTTC | CASQTGTYYGYTF
TRBD1 | TRBJ1-1 | TRBV30 | once | TGTGCCTGGAAAAAAGGGACAGCCCCACGAGGCACTGAAGCTTTCTTT | CAWKKGTAPRGTEAFF
- | TRBJ2-2 | TRBV24-1 | many | TGTGCCACCTGGGCTTACACCGGGGAGCTGTTTTTT | CATWAYTGELFF
- | TRBJ2-3 | TRBV6-6 | - | TGTGCCAGCAGTTACCGCCCAACTACCACAGATACGCAGTATTTT | CASSYRPTTTDTQYF
TRBD1 | TRBJ1-1 | TRBV11-3 | - | TGTGCCAGCAGCCCCAGCTCGGACAGGGGGCGGAACACTGAAGCTTTCTTT | CASSPSSDRGRNTEAFF
TRBD1 | TRBJ1-5 | TRBV5-1 | - | TGCGCCAGCACTGGTCCCCTGACAGGGGATCAGCCCCAGCATTTT | CASTGPLTGDQPQHF
- | TRBJ1-2 | TRBV7-2 | - | TGTGCCAGCAGCTTAGCGCTCAGGGGAAACGGCTACACCTTC | CASSLALRGNGYTF
TRBD1 | TRBJ2-6 | TRBV5-1 | - | TGCGCCAGCAGCTTAACTACAGGGGTTGGGGCCAACGTCCTGACTTTC | CASSLTTGVGANVLTF
- | TRBJ2-7 | TRBV11-2 | - | TGTGCCAGCAGCTTGACCTCCCATTTACAGGGCGAGCAGTACTTC | CASSLTSHLQGEQYF
- | TRBJ1-5 | TRBV12-5 | - | TGTGCTAGTGGGTTCCCGAGCAATCAGCCCCAGCATTTT | CASGFPSNQPQHF
TRBD2 | TRBJ2-3 | TRBV11-2 | - | TGTGCCAGCAGCTTTCCCTCGGGAGGAAACACAGATACGCAGTATTTT | CASSFPSGGNTDTQYF
- | TRBJ1-1 | TRBV6-4 | - | TGTGCCAGCAGCGCCGGAGAAAACACTGAAGCTTTCTTT | CASSAGENTEAFF
TRBD1 | TRBJ2-1 | TRBV11-3 | few | TGTGCCAGCAGACAATACCCGGGACAGGGTTCCTACAATGAGCAGTTCTTC | CASRQYPGQGSYNEQFF
- | TRBJ1-5 | TRBV5-1 | few | TGCGCCAGCAGCATCGGACAGAGGAAAGATCAGCCCCAGCATTTT | CASSIGQRKDQPQHF
TRBD1 | TRBJ2-5 | TRBV12-5 | - | TGTGCTAGTGGTTCGGGACAGGGGGCATACCAAGAGACCCAGTACTTC | CASGSGQGAYQETQYF
- | TRBJ2-7 | TRBV6-5 | once | TGTGCCAGCAGTTACTCGAGTCCCTCCGAGCAGTACTTC | CASSYSSPSEQYF
TRBD1 | TRBJ2-1 | TRBV7-3 | - | TGTGCCAGCAGCCTTCGACAGGGGGAGTTCGATGAGCAGTTCTTC | CASSLRQGEFDEQFF
- | TRBJ1-5 | TRBV6-4 | - | TGTGCCAGCAGCGAAGGGGGTATCGGGCCCCAGCATTTT | CASSEGGIGPQHF
- | TRBJ2-5 | TRBV24-1 | - | TGTGCCACCAGTGATTTGAGGAAGGGCAGGGAAGAGACCCAGTACTTC | CATSDLRKGREETQYF
- | TRBJ2-2 | TRBV10-1 | - | TGCGCCAGCAGTCACGGTCAAAACACCGGGGAGCTGTTTTTT | CASSHGQNTGELFF
- | TRBJ2-3 | TRBV10-3 | - | TGTGCCATCAGTGAGTTAGGCGCTAGGGATACGCAGTATTTT | CAISELGARDTQYF